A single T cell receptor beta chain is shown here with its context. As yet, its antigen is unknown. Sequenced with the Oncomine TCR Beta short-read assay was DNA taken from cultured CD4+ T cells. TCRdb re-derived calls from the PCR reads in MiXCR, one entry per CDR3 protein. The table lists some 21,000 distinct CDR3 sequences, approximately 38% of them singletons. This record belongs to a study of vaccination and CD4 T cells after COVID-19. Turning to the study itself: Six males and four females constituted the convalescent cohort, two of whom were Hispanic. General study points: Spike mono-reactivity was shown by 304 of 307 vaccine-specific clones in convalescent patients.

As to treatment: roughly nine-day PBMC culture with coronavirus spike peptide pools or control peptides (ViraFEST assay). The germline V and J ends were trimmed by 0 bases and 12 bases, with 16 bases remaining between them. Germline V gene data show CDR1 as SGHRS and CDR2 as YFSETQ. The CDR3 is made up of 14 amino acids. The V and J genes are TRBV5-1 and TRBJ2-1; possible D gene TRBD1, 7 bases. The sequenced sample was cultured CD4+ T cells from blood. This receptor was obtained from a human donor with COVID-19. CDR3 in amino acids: CASSLGQGGIGQFF. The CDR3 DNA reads TGCGCCAGCAGCTTGGGCCAGGGGGGTATTGGGCAGTTCTTC.